The 10 T cell receptor beta chains given below trace back to one sample, sequenced in a study of identical twins. TCRdb re-called the 5' RACE reads through MiXCR, storing one row per CDR3 protein. The table includes 1.5 million to 2 million distinct CDR3 sequences, around 29% detected once. Sequenced sample: cord blood. Source of these receptors: a newborn girl in good health.

The J gene is TRBJ2-5, the V gene TRBV5-1; 9 positions match TRBD1. The ends lost 0 bases at V and 2 bases at J; junction bases unmatched: 2. Germline values: CDR1 SGHRS, CDR2 YFSETQ. This CDR3 region has 15 residues. CDR3: CASSLDRGRQETQYF. The DNA for the CDR3 is TGCGCCAGCAGCTTGGACAGGGGGCGTCAAGAGACCCAGTACTTC.

A few counts support this clonotype. The chain links TRBV20-1 to TRBJ2-7; either TRBD1 or TRBD2 may supply D (5 bases each). In germline, CDR1 is DFQATT, CDR2 SNEGSKA (reference sequence). Between the trimmed V and J ends, which lost 2 bases and 7 bases, there was a span of 21 bases. The CDR3 consists of 15 residues. CDR3 in amino acids: CSARMGVPIYNEQYF. In DNA form, the CDR3 reads TGCAGTGCTAGAATGGGGGTCCCTATATACAATGAGCAGTACTTC.

This chain joins TRBV6-6 and TRBJ2-5; no clear D gene. The J call may be incorrect, as the DNA end agrees better with TRBJ2-1. The germline V gene encodes CDR1 MNHNY and CDR2 SVGAGI (reference sequence). CDR3 length equals 17 residues. CDR3 DNA sequence: TGTGCCAGCAGTCACACCGTGACCGGTGGAAACCAAGAGACCCAGTTCTTC. It specifies CASSHTVTGGNQETQFF.

This chain joins TRBV20-1 and TRBJ2-3; 8 bases are a match to TRBD1. The CDR3 loop spans 15 amino acids. Germline loops: CDR1 DFQATT, CDR2 SNEGSKA (reference sequence). V trimming: 5 bases; J trimming: 3 bases; junction bases outside the gene matches: 10. CDR3 loop: CSASITGGWTDTQYF. In DNA form, the CDR3 reads TGCAGTGCTTCGATTACAGGGGGGTGGACAGATACGCAGTATTTT.

This clonotype was picked up a small number of times. The rearrangement joins TRBV6-2 or TRBV6-3 to TRBJ1-2; a possible D gene is TRBD1 (6 bases). This CDR3 region has 13 residues. V was trimmed by 2 bases and J by 4 bases, leaving 8 bases between them. The germline V gene has CDR1 MNHEY and CDR2 SVGEGT. This CDR3 is CASSYGGPYGYTF. For the CDR3, the DNA is TGTGCCAGCAGTTACGGGGGCCCCTATGGCTACACCTTC.

The chain links TRBV24-1 to TRBJ2-3; TRBD1 matches 8 bases. The CDR3 sequence is 15 residues long. CDR1 and CDR2 from the germline V gene are KGHDR and SFDVKD. The trim removed 0 bases at V and 3 bases at J, leaving 1 base unmatched. The CDR3 region has the DNA TGTGCCACCAGTGATTTGAGGACAGGGACAGATACGCAGTATTTT. Protein sequence: CATSDLRTGTDTQYF.

The CDR3 spells CASSYEGAPYEQYF. Here the CDR3 DNA reads TGTGCCAGCAGTTACGAGGGGGCCCCCTACGAGCAGTACTTC. The V and J genes are TRBV6-2 or TRBV6-3 and TRBJ2-7; the match to TRBD1 covers 7 bases. The ends lost 2 bases at V and 2 bases at J; junction bases unmatched: 3. CDR1 MNHEY and CDR2 SVGEGT come from the germline V gene. This CDR3 is built from 14 residues.

The rearrangement uses TRBV20-1 and TRBJ2-3, with TRBD2 identical over 8 bases. The CDR3 contains 19 residues. V was clipped by 0 bases and J by 6 bases; unmatched bases: 20. Germline V lookup: CDR1 DFQATT, CDR2 SNEGSKA (reference sequence). The CDR3 DNA is TGCAGTGCTAGAGAAATCAGGGAAGGGCGGCGGGAGGTTCGGGATACGCAGTATTTT. Amino acid sequence: CSAREIREGRREVRDTQYF.

This clonotype was detected only a few times. The chain couples TRBV25-1 to TRBJ1-4; weak D call: TRBD1 (5 bases). The CDR3 loop spans 16 amino acids. Trimming stripped 4 bases from V and 0 bases from J, with 12 bases between. CDR1 and CDR2 (germline): MGHDK, SYGVNS. DNA for the CDR3: TGTGCCAGCAGTGCGGGGCACTCTGCAACTAATGAAAAACTGTTTTTT. Its translation is CASSAGHSATNEKLFF. The full variable domain, completed using reference TRBV25-1 and TRBJ1-4, is EADIYQTPRYLVIGTGKKITLECSQTMGHDKMYWYQQDPGMELHLIHYSYGVNSTEKGDLSSESTVSRIRTEHFPLTLESARPSHTSQYLCASSAGHSATNEKLFFGSGTQLSVL.

The chain combines TRBV2 with TRBJ2-7; D is possibly TRBD1 (6 bases). The CDR3 totals 16 residues. Trimming removed 0 bases from V and 0 bases from J, with 12 bases in between. Germline CDR1 reads SNHLY; CDR2 reads FYNNEI. The CDR3 DNA reads as TGTGCCAGCAGTGAAGCGGACAGCGCCCCCTCCTACGAGCAGTACTTC. It specifies CASSEADSAPSYEQYF.